This T cell receptor beta chain stems from a study of T cell responses to AZD1222 COVID-19 vaccine. Only in-frame clones appear in the TCRdb table, and some are missing; sequencing was by immunoSEQ multiplex PCR. Of about 160,000 clones listed, roughly 90% were seen once; the top ten hold more than 5%. Germline V gives CDR1 WSHSY, CDR2 SAAADI. The junction had 8 bases not matched to a gene; V was cut back by 2 bases and J by 4 bases. CDR3 length: 16 amino acids. The sequenced sample was peripheral blood, obtained on day 0 of AZD1222 vaccination. The clonotype was recovered from an adult in good health. V gene TRBV10-2 combines with J gene TRBJ2-7; 10 bases are shared with TRBD2. The DNA for the CDR3 is TGCGCCAGCAGTGAGCCAGGACTAGCGGCTGAATACGAGCAGTACTTC. Its translation is CASSEPGLAAEYEQYF.